This T cell receptor (beta chain) derives from a study of beta chain features in type 1 diabetes. Study-wide context: Analysis included more than 90 million sorted cells drawn from all samples. Overall study results and limits: Fewer insertions but more deletions were seen at VDJ junctions in type 1 diabetes patients.

Germline V CDR1 and CDR2: SQVTM, ANQGSEA. The CDR3 length is 13 residues. With 6 bases clipped from V and 2 bases from J, the junction kept 7 bases outside the gene matches. The whole isolated RNA underwent reverse transcription, so sequencing captured expressed TCRB transcripts. Repertoires were generated with immunoSEQ multiplex PCR, while TCRdb's copy carries only in-frame clones and drops some. Here the sample spans some 410,000 clones, roughly an eighth being singletons. As to this clone: The antigen is undetermined.

The sample consisted of naive CD4+ T cells from blood. The rearrangement joins TRBV29-1 to TRBJ2-7, with TRBD2 matching 7 bases. This TCR was sampled from a woman aged 18-29 years in good health. The CDR3 nucleotides are TGCAGCGTAGGCTGGGGGGGAACCTACGAGCAGTACTTC. This encodes CSVGWGGTYEQYF.